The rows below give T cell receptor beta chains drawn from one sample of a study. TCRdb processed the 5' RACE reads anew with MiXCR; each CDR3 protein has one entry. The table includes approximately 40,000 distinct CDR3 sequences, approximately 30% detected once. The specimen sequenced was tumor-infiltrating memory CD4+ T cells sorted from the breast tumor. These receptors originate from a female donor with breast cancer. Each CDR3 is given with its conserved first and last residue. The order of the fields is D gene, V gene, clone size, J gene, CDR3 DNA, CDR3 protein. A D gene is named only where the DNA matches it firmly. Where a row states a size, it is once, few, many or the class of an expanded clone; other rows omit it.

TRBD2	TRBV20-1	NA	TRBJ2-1	TGCAGTGCTATAATCCAGCGGGGGGACAATGAGCAGTTCTTC	CSAIIQRGDNEQFF
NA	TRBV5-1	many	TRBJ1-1	TGCGCCAGCAGCTTGACGGAGAACACTGAAGCTTTCTTT	CASSLTENTEAFF
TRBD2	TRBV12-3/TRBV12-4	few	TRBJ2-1	TGTGCCAGCAGTTTATCTAGCGGGGGGGCCGCTGAGCAGTTCTTC	CASSLSSGGAAEQFF
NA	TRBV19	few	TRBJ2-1	TGTGCCAGTAGACGACAGGTAGGAGGGAATGAGCAGTTCTTC	CASRRQVGGNEQFF
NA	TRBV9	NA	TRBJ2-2	TGTGCCAGCAGCGCGCAGAACACCGGGGAGCCGTTTTTT	CASSAQNTGEPFF
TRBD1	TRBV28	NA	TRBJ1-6	TGTGCCAGCAGTCCTCCCACCGGGACAGGTCGAAATTCACCCCTCCACTTT	CASSPPTGTGRNSPLHF
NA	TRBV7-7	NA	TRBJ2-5	TGTGCTAGCAGCTATAATCTAGGACAAGAGACCCAGTACTTC	CASSYNLGQETQYF
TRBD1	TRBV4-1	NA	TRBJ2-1	TGCGCCAGCAGCCCCCGACAGGGAAACAATGAGCAGTTCTTC	CASSPRQGNNEQFF
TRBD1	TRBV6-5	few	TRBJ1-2	TGTGCCAGCAGTTACACAGGGGAAGTGGATGGCTACACCTTC	CASSYTGEVDGYTF
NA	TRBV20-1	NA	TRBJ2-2	TGCAGTGCTAGCAGGGATTGGACCACCGGGGAGCTGTTTTTT	CSASRDWTTGELFF
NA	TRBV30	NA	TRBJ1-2	TGTGCCTGGAGTAAACTTAACTATGGCTACACCTTC	CAWSKLNYGYTF
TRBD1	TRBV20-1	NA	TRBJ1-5	TGCAGTGCTAGAGGTAGGGGGCAGGCAGAACGCGCGGTGGGGGATCAGCCCCAGCATTTT	CSARGRGQAERAVGDQPQHF
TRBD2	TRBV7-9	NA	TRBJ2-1	TGTGCCAGCAGCCTACCTGAGAGCGGGAAGTACAATGAGCAGTTCTTC	CASSLPESGKYNEQFF
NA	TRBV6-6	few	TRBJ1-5	TGTGCCAGCAGGGGCGGGGAAAATCAGCCCCAGCATTTT	CASRGGENQPQHF
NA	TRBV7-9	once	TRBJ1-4	TGTGCCAGCAGTCTTTCGGCAAGGGAAGAAAAACTGTTTTTT	CASSLSAREEKLFF
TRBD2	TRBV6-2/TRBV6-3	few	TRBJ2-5	TGTGCCAGCAGTTACTCTTCCCTCAGGGCGGGAGCCGGGGATGAGACCCAGTACTTC	CASSYSSLRAGAGDETQYF
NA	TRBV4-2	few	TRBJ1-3	TGTGCCAGCAGCCCCCTGACAGGATCTGCTGGAAACACCATATATTTT	CASSPLTGSAGNTIYF
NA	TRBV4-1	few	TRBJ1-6	TGCGCCAGCAGCCAAGAGCATCAGGGAGGCTCACCCCTCCACTTT	CASSQEHQGGSPLHF
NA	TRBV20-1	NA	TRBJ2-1	TGCAGTGCTAGTTTCGACAGCAATGGGCAGTTCTTC	CSASFDSNGQFF
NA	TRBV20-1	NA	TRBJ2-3	TGCAGTGTCACCTGGACTGGACCCACAGATACGCAGTATTTT	CSVTWTGPTDTQYF
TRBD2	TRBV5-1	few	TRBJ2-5	TGCGCCAGCAGCTTGGCGGGACTAGCCCGAGAGACCCAGTACTTC	CASSLAGLARETQYF
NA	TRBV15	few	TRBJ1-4	TGTGCCACCAGCAGAGATCTCGGCGCTGAAAAACTGTTTTTT	CATSRDLGAEKLFF
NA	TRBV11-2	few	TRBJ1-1	TGTGCCAGCAGCTTGGGGCACGGAGCGAACACTGAAGCTTTCTTT	CASSLGHGANTEAFF
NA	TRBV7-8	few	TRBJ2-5	TGTGCCAACATCCCACGTGGCAGGCCGGAGGTGGAGACCCAGTACTTC	CANIPRGRPEVETQYF
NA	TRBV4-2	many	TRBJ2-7	TGTGCCAGCAGCCAAGATAAGGACCAGAGCTCCTACGAGCAGTACTTC	CASSQDKDQSSYEQYF
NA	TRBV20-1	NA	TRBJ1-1	TGCAGTGCTAGTGACGAACCGAACACTGAAGCTTTCTTT	CSASDEPNTEAFF
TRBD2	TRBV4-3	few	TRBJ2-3	TGCGCCAGCAGCCAGGGACTAGCGGGAGATAGCACAGATACGCAGTATTTT	CASSQGLAGDSTDTQYF
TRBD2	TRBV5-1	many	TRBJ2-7	TGCGCCAGCAGCGTGGACGCTAGCGGGAGGGAGCAGTACTTC	CASSVDASGREQYF
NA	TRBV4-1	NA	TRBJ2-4	TGCGCCAGCAGCCAAGAGGCCACGGGGGTCGCGGCGGACATTCAGTACTTC	CASSQEATGVAADIQYF
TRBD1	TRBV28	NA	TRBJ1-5	TGTGCCAGCAGCTACAGGGGGCGCGGTCAGCCCCAGCATTTT	CASSYRGRGQPQHF
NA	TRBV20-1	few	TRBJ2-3	TGCAGTGCTAGAGATCGAAAGGAGACCTTCACAGATACGCAGTATTTT	CSARDRKETFTDTQYF
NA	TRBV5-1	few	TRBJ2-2	TGCGCCAGCAGGTCCGCGAACACCGGGGAGCTGTTTTTT	CASRSANTGELFF
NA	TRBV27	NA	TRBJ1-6	TGTGCCAGCAGTTCGGACACAGGATCACCCCTCCACTTT	CASSSDTGSPLHF
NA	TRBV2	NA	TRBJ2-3	TGTGCCAGCCGGAGAGAGGACTTCTACACAGATACGCAGTATTTT	CASRREDFYTDTQYF
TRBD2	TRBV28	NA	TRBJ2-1	TGTGCCAGCAGTTTCCTCGGACTAGCGGGAGGGCCGGAGAATGAGCAGTTCTTC	CASSFLGLAGGPENEQFF
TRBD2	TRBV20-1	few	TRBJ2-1	TGCAGTGCTCCCCGGACTAGCGGCCGCTTCAATGAGCAGTTCTTC	CSAPRTSGRFNEQFF
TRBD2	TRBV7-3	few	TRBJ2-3	TGTGCCAGCAGCTTAATCGGGACTAGCGGAGATACGCAGTATTTT	CASSLIGTSGDTQYF
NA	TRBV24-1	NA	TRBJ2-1	TGTGCCACCAGTGATTATGGGACGGGGAGTTACAATGAGCAGTTCTTC	CATSDYGTGSYNEQFF
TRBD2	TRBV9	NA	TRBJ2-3	TGTGCCAGCAGCGTATCTAATGGCGGGGGACTAGATACGCAGTATTTT	CASSVSNGGGLDTQYF
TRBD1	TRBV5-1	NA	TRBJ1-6	TGCGCCAGCAGCGAGCGGACAGGGCAGAATTCACCCCTCCACTTT	CASSERTGQNSPLHF
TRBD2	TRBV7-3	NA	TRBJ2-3	TGTGCCAGCAGCTTAAACGAGGTTCAAGCGGGAACGCAGTATTTT	CASSLNEVQAGTQYF
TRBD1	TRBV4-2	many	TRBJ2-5	TGTGCCAGCAGCCGAACGGCACAGGGGGCGAAGGAGACCCAGTACTTC	CASSRTAQGAKETQYF
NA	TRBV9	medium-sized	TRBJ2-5	TGTGCCAGCAGCCGAGGTGTTCGGTGGGATGAGACCCAGTACTTC	CASSRGVRWDETQYF
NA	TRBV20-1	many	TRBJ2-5	TGCAGTGCTAGAGATTGGGGGAGGCAAGAGACCCAGTACTTC	CSARDWGRQETQYF
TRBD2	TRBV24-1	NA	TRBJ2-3	TGTGCCACCCGGACTAGCGGGAGGCCAGATACGCAGTATTTT	CATRTSGRPDTQYF
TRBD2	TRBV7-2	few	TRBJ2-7	TGTGCCAGCAGCCCGAGGCGTCTGCGGGGGGGCCACTACGAGCAGTACTTC	CASSPRRLRGGHYEQYF
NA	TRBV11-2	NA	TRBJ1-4	TGTGCCAGCAGCAATCCAGGGAAGGAGATGTTTTTT	CASSNPGKEMFF
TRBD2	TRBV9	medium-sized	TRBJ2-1	TGTGCCAGCAGCGCCGGGACTAGCGCGGCGAGCTCCTACAATGAGCAGTTCTTC	CASSAGTSAASSYNEQFF
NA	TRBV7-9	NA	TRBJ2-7	TGTGCCAGCAGCCACCGACTAGATCACTACGAGCAGTACTTC	CASSHRLDHYEQYF
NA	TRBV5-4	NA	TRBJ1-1	TGTGCCAGCAGCTTGTTTAGGGGGGAAAACACTGAAGCTTTCTTT	CASSLFRGENTEAFF
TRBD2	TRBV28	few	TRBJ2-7	TGTGCCAGCAGTTCCAGCGCCTTAGCGGGAGAACCCTACGAGCAGTACTTC	CASSSSALAGEPYEQYF
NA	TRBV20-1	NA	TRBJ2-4	TGCAGTTTTACTTTAGCCAAAAACATTCAGTACTTC	CSFTLAKNIQYF
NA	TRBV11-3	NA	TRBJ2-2	TGTGCCAGCAGCACGACACAGGGACGGGCCGGGGAGCTGTTTTTT	CASSTTQGRAGELFF
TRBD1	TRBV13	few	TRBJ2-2	TGTGCCAGCAGCTTAGACGTTACCGGGACAGGGGGATTCACCGGGGAGCTGTTTTTT	CASSLDVTGTGGFTGELFF
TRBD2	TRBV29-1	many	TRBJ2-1	TGCAGCGTCGAGAGTCGGACTAGCACCTACAATGAGCAGTTCTTC	CSVESRTSTYNEQFF
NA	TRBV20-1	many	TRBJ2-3	TGCAGTGCCAGGCGGGCAGATACGCAGTATTTT	CSARRADTQYF
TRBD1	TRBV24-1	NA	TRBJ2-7	TGTGCCGCCAGTGATACGGGACAGGGTAACTACGAGCAGTACTTC	CAASDTGQGNYEQYF
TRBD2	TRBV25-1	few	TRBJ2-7	TGTGCCAGCAGTGATCCGCGGGGGGATTCCTACGAGCAGTACTTC	CASSDPRGDSYEQYF
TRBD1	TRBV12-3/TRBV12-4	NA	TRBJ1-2	TGTGCCAGCAGACAAACCGGGACAGGTGATCTTGGCTACACCTTC	CASRQTGTGDLGYTF
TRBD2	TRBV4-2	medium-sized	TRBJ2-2	TGTGCCAGCAGCCAAGATCGTCTAGCGGGAGCCGGGGAGCTGTTTTTT	CASSQDRLAGAGELFF